A single sample gave rise to the 10 T cell receptor beta chains below, sequenced in a study of PD-1 blockade in classical Hodgkin lymphoma. TCRdb's copy holds only in-frame clones and misses some; the assay was immunoSEQ multiplex PCR. The sample lists roughly 100,000 clones, around 80% occurring once. The time point was: cycle 4 day 1 (C4D1), after 5 to 7 weeks of nivolumab. With no exception, relapse followed autologous stem cell transplantation in all patients, and brentuximab vedotin exposure varied. This material consisted of peripheral blood mononuclear cells (PBMCs), taken before the fourth cycle of nivolumab. Source of these receptors: a human donor with classical Hodgkin lymphoma.

This chain joins TRBV19 and TRBJ2-7; TRBD1 might be the D (6 bases). Germline V CDR1 and CDR2: LNHDA, SQIVND (reference sequence). This CDR3 region has 13 residues. V gave up 3 bases and J gave up 5 bases, with 11 bases separating them. The CDR3 DNA is TGTGCCAGTAGTATCTGGGGGCTGGACGAGCAGTACTTC. It encodes CASSIWGLDEQYF.

The chain recombines TRBV28 with TRBJ2-5, with D perhaps matching TRBD2 (6 bases). The V end was cut by 5 bases, the J end by 3 bases, with 13 bases between. The CDR3 loop spans 14 amino acids. Germline V CDR1 and CDR2: MDHEN, SYDVKM. DNA of the CDR3: TGTGCCAGCAGTATCACCGGGAGCGAAGAGACCCAGTACTTC. Protein sequence: CASSITGSEETQYF.

This chain uses TRBV30 with TRBJ1-2; no firm D call. Germline CDR1 and CDR2: GTSNPN and SVGIG (reference sequence). Between the trimmed V and J ends, which lost 2 bases and 6 bases, there was a span of 7 bases. This CDR3 contains 11 residues. The CDR3 DNA reads TGTGCCTGGAGTCGAGGGCATGGCTACACCTTC. It is translated as CAWSRGHGYTF.

Only a few counts were recorded for this clone. CDR3 protein: CASSYDKAYEQYF. The CDR3 DNA reads TGCGCCAGCAGCTACGACAAAGCCTACGAGCAGTACTTC. The chain joins TRBV5-1 to TRBJ2-7; D unclear. This CDR3 region has 13 residues. V lost 3 bases and J lost 2, with 9 bases in between. CDR1 SGHRS and CDR2 YFSETQ come from the germline V gene.

The chain combines TRBV7-9 with TRBJ1-6; 7 nucleotides match TRBD1. Germline V gene data show CDR1 as SEHNR and CDR2 as FQNEAQ (reference sequence). Trimming removed 2 bases from V and 1 base from J; junction bases left unmatched: 5. The CDR3 is 17 amino acids. This chain's CDR3 is CASSLLGGRSYNSPLHF. Written as DNA, the CDR3 is TGTGCCAGCAGCTTATTAGGGGGCCGATCCTATAATTCACCCCTCCACTTT.

V usage is TRBV5-1 and J usage is TRBJ2-1; a possible D gene is TRBD2 (5 bases). V lost 0 bases, J lost 5 bases, and 15 bases lay in between. This CDR3 comprises 16 residues. Germline-derived CDR1 and CDR2 are SGHRS and YFSETQ. CDR3 DNA: TGCGCCAGCAGCTTGGCTGATCGGGGTCTGAACAATGAGCAGTTCTTC. As protein: CASSLADRGLNNEQFF.

This chain joins TRBV28 and TRBJ2-1; a possible D gene is TRBD2 (7 bases). Trimming shortened V by 6 bases and J by 7 bases, and 19 bases separated the two germline ends. The V gene's germline CDR1 is MDHEN and CDR2 SYDVKM. The CDR3 loop spans 15 amino acids. The DNA for the CDR3 is TGTGCCAGCAGGTATCAGGGGCCACTAGCGAATGAGCAGTTCTTC. It is translated as CASRYQGPLANEQFF.

The gene calls are TRBV10-3 and TRBJ2-4; D is uncertain. V was trimmed by 3 bases and J by 0 bases, leaving 6 bases between them. CDR3 length: 14 amino acids. Germline V gives CDR1 ENHRY, CDR2 SYGVKD. CDR3 in amino acids: CAISDSVAKNIQYF. The CDR3 nucleotides are TGTGCCATCAGTGACTCGGTAGCCAAAAACATTCAGTACTTC.

The J gene is TRBJ2-5, the V gene TRBV19; 9 bases agree with TRBD2. V shed 5 bases, J shed 2 bases, and the junction held 18 bases outside the gene matches. The V gene's germline CDR1 is LNHDA and CDR2 SQIVND (reference sequence). The CDR3 length is 19 residues. The chain's CDR3 is CASSASVPALAGAQETQYF. The CDR3 nucleotides read TGTGCCAGTAGTGCATCCGTCCCCGCTTTAGCGGGAGCACAAGAGACCCAGTACTTC.

The chain combines TRBV5-4 with TRBJ1-2; D not resolved. CDR3 length equals 13 residues. Germline V lookup: CDR1 SGHNT, CDR2 YYREEE (reference sequence). Trimming took 0 bases from V and 10 from J, leaving 13 bases between them. Here the CDR3 DNA reads TGTGCCAGCAGCTTGGGCTCTACACGGACCTACACCTTC. It codes for CASSLGSTRTYTF.